These 20 T cell receptor beta chains originate from one sample sequenced in a study of blood T cell repertoires in COVID-19. Assay used: immunoSEQ multiplex PCR; TCRdb lists only in-frame clones, some missing. The repertoire holds approximately 53,000 clones, with around 73% as singletons. Sequenced input: PBMCs or T cells enriched from blood (not recorded which). The receptor set was obtained from a woman between 45 and 60 years old with acute COVID-19.

The chain carries TRBV6-5 and TRBJ2-7; D is possibly TRBD1 (5 bases). V lost 6 bases to trimming and J lost 5 bases, with 11 bases between them. This CDR3 spans 12 amino acids. Germline assignment: CDR1 MNHEY and CDR2 SVGAGI. The CDR3 coding sequence is TGTGCCAGCAGACCTCCGACAGACGAGCAGTACTTC. It yields the protein CASRPPTDEQYF.

This rearrangement joins TRBV10-3 to TRBJ1-3, with no clear D. Trimming cost V 8 bases and J 0 bases, with 5 bases left between them. Germline V gives CDR1 ENHRY, CDR2 SYGVKD. This CDR3 has 12 residues. CDR3 nucleotides: TGTGCCATCGCAGGCTCTGGAAACACCATATATTTT. Translation: CAIAGSGNTIYF.

The gene calls are TRBV4-2 and TRBJ2-1, with 8 bases that match TRBD2. CDR1 is LGHNA, CDR2 YNFKEQ, per germline. The CDR3 runs to 17 residues. V lost 0 bases, J lost 4 bases, and 8 bases stayed unmatched. CDR3 loop: CASSQDVGLARYNEQFF. CDR3 nucleotide sequence: TGTGCCAGCAGCCAAGATGTAGGACTAGCAAGGTACAATGAGCAGTTCTTC.

The chain uses TRBV4-2 and TRBJ1-6, with 7 nucleotides matching TRBD1. The CDR3 totals 14 residues. The V and J ends lost 1 base and 8 bases, in that order; junction bases with no gene match: 2. Germline-derived CDR1 and CDR2 are LGHNA and YNFKEQ. In DNA form, the CDR3 reads TGTGCCAGCAGCCAAGCAGGGGGGCATTCACCCCTCCACTTT. The encoded protein is CASSQAGGHSPLHF.

V is TRBV6-5 and J is TRBJ1-4, with TRBD1 matching over 8 bases. The V segment lost 7 bases and the J segment 5 bases; nucleotides outside the gene matches: 9. The germline CDR1 and CDR2 sequences are MNHEY and SVGAGI. This CDR3 contains 15 residues. CDR3 in DNA: TGTGCCAGCAAAAAAATGGGACAGGAAAATGAAAAACTGTTTTTT. Protein sequence: CASKKMGQENEKLFF.

This clone was seen a single time. The J gene is TRBJ1-1, the V gene TRBV12-3 or TRBV12-4; D not certain. V lost 0 bases, J lost 8 bases, and 10 bases lay in between. The CDR3 covers 13 residues. The CDR3, as DNA: TGTGCCAGCAGTTTAGCGGCCGGAGGGGAAGCTTTCTTT. Translated: CASSLAAGGEAFF.

This chain connects TRBV5-5 to TRBJ1-5; D gene uncertain. The CDR3 is 15 residues long. The V gene lost 0 bases and the J gene lost 4 bases, with 11 bases spanning the gap. The germline V gene has CDR1 SGHKS and CDR2 YYEKEE (reference sequence). Here the CDR3 reads CASSLAERPNQPQHF. The CDR3 DNA reads TGTGCCAGCAGCTTGGCCGAGAGGCCGAATCAGCCCCAGCATTTT.

This chain links TRBV11-2 with TRBJ1-2, with TRBD1 identical over 9 bases. Losses at the gene ends were 1 base for V and 7 bases for J; bases not matched to a gene: 4. The CDR3 spans 14 residues. CDR1 is SGHAT, CDR2 FQNNGV, per germline. CDR3 coding DNA: TGTGCCAGCAGCTTAGGGGACAGGGCGGCTGGCTACACCTTC. Translation gives CASSLGDRAAGYTF.

This chain uses TRBV5-6 with TRBJ2-7, with D tentatively TRBD2 (6 bases). V dropped 0 bases and J dropped 3 bases, with 10 bases sitting between them. CDR3 length: 14 amino acids. CDR1 SGHDT and CDR2 YYEEEE come from the germline V gene. This CDR3 reads CASSLVRGNYEQYF. The CDR3 nucleotides read TGTGCCAGCAGCTTGGTTCGGGGGAACTACGAGCAGTACTTC.

The rearrangement joins TRBV7-2 to TRBJ2-1; D possibly corresponds to TRBD1 (6 bases). V was trimmed by 2 bases and J by 8 bases, leaving 10 bases between them. In germline, CDR1 is SGHTA, CDR2 FQGNSA. The CDR3 runs to 13 residues. The CDR3, as DNA: TGTGCCAGCAGCTTATTACAGGGTTATGAGCAGTTCTTC. It is translated as CASSLLQGYEQFF.

The gene calls are TRBV2 and TRBJ2-1; possibly TRBD2 for D (6 bases). V dropped 2 bases and J dropped 0 bases, with 8 bases sitting between them. Germline loops: CDR1 SNHLY, CDR2 FYNNEI. The CDR3 covers 15 residues. The CDR3 sequence: CASSEMGGSYNEQFF. The CDR3, as DNA: TGTGCCAGCAGTGAAATGGGGGGCTCCTACAATGAGCAGTTCTTC. The whole variable domain, filled in from reference TRBV2 and TRBJ2-1, reads EPEVTQTPSHQVTQMGQEVILRCVPISNHLYFYWYRQILGQKVEFLVSFYNNEISEKSEIFDDQFSVERPDGSNFTLKIRSTKLEDSAMYFCASSEMGGSYNEQFFGPGTRLTVL.

This chain links TRBV6-5 with TRBJ2-1, with TRBD2 identical over 12 bases. J gave up 9 bases and V 4 bases, and 1 base lay outside the gene matches. The CDR3 runs to 13 residues. Germline loops: CDR1 MNHEY, CDR2 SVGAGI. CDR3 in amino acids: CASSSTSGGEQFF. CDR3 DNA sequence: TGTGCCAGCAGTTCGACTAGCGGGGGTGAGCAGTTCTTC.

V usage is TRBV7-2 and J usage is TRBJ1-3; TRBD1 aligns across 10 bases. After removal of 5 bases from V and 4 bases from J, the junction contained 5 bases not matched to a gene. Germline V CDR1 and CDR2: SGHTA, FQGNSA. The CDR3 sequence is 15 residues long. CDR3 nucleotide sequence: TGTGCCAGCAGCCCCGGACAGGGGGGAGGAAACACCATATATTTT. It codes for CASSPGQGGGNTIYF.

This rearrangement joins TRBV12-3 or TRBV12-4 to TRBJ1-1; D not certain. The germline V and J ends were trimmed by 6 bases and 1 base, with 9 bases remaining between them. The CDR3 has 13 amino acids. The CDR3 DNA sequence: TGTGCCAGCAGGCCGACATCGAACACTGAAGCTTTCTTT. As protein: CASRPTSNTEAFF.

This chain links TRBV18 with TRBJ2-7, with D possibly TRBD1 on 8 matching bases. The CDR3 length is 18 residues. The germline V and J ends were trimmed by 2 bases and 2 bases, with 22 bases remaining between them. CDR1 is KGHSH, CDR2 LQKENI, per germline. The CDR3 here is CASSPVGQGLNRTYEQYF. As DNA, the CDR3 is TGTGCCAGCTCACCAGTAGGACAGGGACTAAATAGGACCTACGAGCAGTACTTC.

The V and J genes are TRBV11-1 and TRBJ2-3; 7 nucleotides line up with TRBD2. The germline V gene has CDR1 SGHAT and CDR2 FQDESV (reference sequence). V was clipped by 5 bases and J by 0 bases; unmatched bases: 8. The CDR3 is made up of 16 amino acids. The CDR3: CASSPLALSSTDTQYF. The CDR3 region has the DNA TGTGCCAGCAGCCCACTAGCGCTTTCTAGCACAGATACGCAGTATTTT.

V gene TRBV3-1 (or the pseudogene TRBV3-2) combines with J gene TRBJ2-5; 7 bases map to TRBD1. In germline, CDR1 is LGHDT, CDR2 YNNKEL (reference sequence). V gave up 4 bases and J gave up 5 bases; unmatched junction bases: 7. The CDR3 extends over 14 amino acids. This CDR3 is CASSRSGTEETQYF. In nucleotides, the CDR3 is TGTGCCAGCAGCCGATCGGGGACAGAGGAGACCCAGTACTTC.

The chain uses TRBV5-4 and TRBJ1-1, with unresolved D. Germline V lookup: CDR1 SGHNT, CDR2 YYREEE (reference sequence). The V gene lost 1 base and the J gene lost 3 bases, with 7 bases spanning the gap. The CDR3 is 13 residues long. The CDR3: CASSLLSDTEAFF. The CDR3 nucleotides read TGTGCCAGCAGCTTGTTGTCAGACACTGAAGCTTTCTTT. Drawing the rest from reference TRBV5-4 and TRBJ1-1, the complete variable domain is ETGVTQSPTHLIKTRGQQVTLRCSSQSGHNTVSWYQQALGQGPQFIFQYYREEENGRGNFPPRFSGLQFPNYSSELNVNALELDDSALYLCASSLLSDTEAFFGQGTRLTVV.

The chain couples TRBV6-5 to TRBJ2-2; TRBD2 might be the D (5 bases). Trimming took 2 bases from V and 5 from J, leaving 12 bases between them. The germline V gene has CDR1 MNHEY and CDR2 SVGAGI. The CDR3 covers 15 residues. CDR3 loop: CASSYVAGGTGELFF. CDR3 nucleotides: TGTGCCAGCAGTTACGTGGCGGGTGGGACCGGGGAGCTGTTTTTT.

The V call is TRBV7-3, the J call TRBJ1-1; TRBD1 is a possible D gene (5 bases). V was cut by 1 base and J by 11 bases, with 26 bases left in between. The CDR3 length is 17 residues. CDR1 SGHTA and CDR2 FQGTGA come from the germline V gene. For the CDR3, the DNA is TGTGCCAGCAGCTTAAAGTTCGGGGGTACATCATGGGGTTCGGCTTTCTTT. This sequence encodes CASSLKFGGTSWGSAFF.